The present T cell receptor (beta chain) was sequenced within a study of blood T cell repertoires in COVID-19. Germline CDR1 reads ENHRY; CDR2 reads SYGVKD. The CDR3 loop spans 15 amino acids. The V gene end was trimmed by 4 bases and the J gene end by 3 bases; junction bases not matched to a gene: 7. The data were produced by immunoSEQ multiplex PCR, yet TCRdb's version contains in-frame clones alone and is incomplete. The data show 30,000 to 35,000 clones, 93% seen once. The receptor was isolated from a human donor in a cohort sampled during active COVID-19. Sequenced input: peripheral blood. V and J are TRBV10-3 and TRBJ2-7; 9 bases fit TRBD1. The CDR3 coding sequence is TGTGCCATCAGTGGTGGGACAGGGAAGCTCTACGAGCAGTACTTC. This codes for CAISGGTGKLYEQYF.